This is a list of T cell receptor beta chains from one sample in a study of control samples from healthy donors and cancer patients. Only in-frame clones appear in the TCRdb table, and some are missing; sequencing was by immunoSEQ multiplex PCR. The table records about 130,000 clones, more than 75% of them present only once. The sequencing sample was made of blood. These receptors were taken from a man aged 18 to 29 in good health. CDR3s include the opening cysteine and the closing phenylalanine or tryptophan. The order of the fields is clone size, D gene, V gene, J gene, CDR3 protein, CDR3 DNA. A D gene is named only where the DNA matches it firmly. Clone size is given for some rows only: seen once, a few or many times, or a class if the clone is expanded.

clone size: NA
D gene: NA
V gene: TRBV7-3
J gene: TRBJ1-1
CDR3 protein: CASSLLQANTEAFF
CDR3 DNA: TGTGCCAGCAGCTTATTACAGGCGAACACTGAAGCTTTCTTT

clone size: NA
D gene: TRBD2
V gene: TRBV30
J gene: TRBJ2-5
CDR3 protein: CAWRLAGGPLVETQYF
CDR3 DNA: TGTGCCTGGCGACTAGCGGGAGGGCCTTTGGTGGAGACCCAGTACTTC

clone size: NA
D gene: TRBD2
V gene: TRBV7-6
J gene: TRBJ2-1
CDR3 protein: CASSLAASGAYNEQFF
CDR3 DNA: TGTGCCAGCAGCTTAGCTGCTAGCGGCGCCTACAATGAGCAGTTCTTC

clone size: NA
D gene: NA
V gene: TRBV19
J gene: TRBJ1-3
CDR3 protein: CASSPRAETSGNTIYF
CDR3 DNA: TGTGCCAGTAGTCCCCGGGCGGAGACCTCTGGAAACACCATATATTTT

clone size: NA
D gene: TRBD1
V gene: TRBV2
J gene: TRBJ2-1
CDR3 protein: CASSQVPGQGAGEQFF
CDR3 DNA: TGTGCCAGCAGCCAAGTACCGGGACAGGGGGCGGGTGAGCAGTTCTTC

clone size: NA
D gene: TRBD1
V gene: TRBV27
J gene: TRBJ1-5
CDR3 protein: CASSPGQGNQPQHF
CDR3 DNA: TGTGCCAGCAGTCCCGGACAGGGAAATCAGCCCCAGCATTTT

clone size: NA
D gene: NA
V gene: TRBV7-9
J gene: TRBJ2-3
CDR3 protein: CASSPWGSRDTQYF
CDR3 DNA: TGTGCCAGCAGCCCGTGGGGCAGCCGAGATACGCAGTATTTT

clone size: NA
D gene: NA
V gene: TRBV28
J gene: TRBJ2-5
CDR3 protein: CASSPRDTPETQYF
CDR3 DNA: TGTGCCAGCAGTCCCCGGGACACTCCGGAGACCCAGTACTTC

clone size: once
D gene: NA
V gene: TRBV2
J gene: TRBJ2-7
CDR3 protein: CATKGTASDEQYF
CDR3 DNA: TGTGCCACGAAAGGGACTGCCTCGGATGAGCAGTACTTC

clone size: NA
D gene: TRBD2
V gene: TRBV18
J gene: TRBJ2-3
CDR3 protein: CASSPPPSWREEVRADTQYF
CDR3 DNA: TGTGCCAGCTCACCACCTCCGAGCTGGCGGGAGGAAGTTCGGGCAGATACGCAGTATTTT

clone size: NA
D gene: NA
V gene: TRBV7-9
J gene: TRBJ2-1
CDR3 protein: CASSPIGEQFF
CDR3 DNA: TGTGCCAGCAGCCCGATCGGGGAGCAGTTCTTC

clone size: NA
D gene: NA
V gene: TRBV20-1
J gene: TRBJ1-1
CDR3 protein: CSATWGTEAFF
CDR3 DNA: TGCAGTGCTACATGGGGCACTGAAGCTTTCTTT

clone size: NA
D gene: NA
V gene: TRBV6-5
J gene: TRBJ1-3
CDR3 protein: CASSYTSHSGNTIYF
CDR3 DNA: TGTGCCAGCAGTTACACCTCTCACTCTGGAAACACCATATATTTT

clone size: NA
D gene: NA
V gene: TRBV10-3
J gene: TRBJ1-6
CDR3 protein: CAIGDNSYNSPLHF
CDR3 DNA: TGTGCCATCGGTGACAACTCCTATAATTCACCCCTCCACTTT

clone size: NA
D gene: NA
V gene: TRBV6-5
J gene: TRBJ1-1
CDR3 protein: CASSYGISTEAFF
CDR3 DNA: TGTGCCAGCAGTTACGGAATCTCCACTGAAGCTTTCTTT

clone size: once
D gene: TRBD2
V gene: TRBV10-1
J gene: TRBJ2-3
CDR3 protein: CASSPVPGLAGGPDTQYF
CDR3 DNA: TGCGCCAGCAGTCCGGTCCCGGGACTAGCGGGAGGGCCAGATACGCAGTATTTT

clone size: NA
D gene: TRBD2
V gene: TRBV15
J gene: TRBJ2-7
CDR3 protein: CATSRERHAGGPYEQYF
CDR3 DNA: TGTGCCACCAGCAGAGAACGGCACGCGGGAGGGCCCTACGAGCAGTACTTC

clone size: few
D gene: TRBD2
V gene: TRBV7-9
J gene: TRBJ2-1
CDR3 protein: CASSFGTINEQFF
CDR3 DNA: TGTGCCAGCAGCTTCGGGACTATCAATGAGCAGTTCTTC

clone size: NA
D gene: NA
V gene: TRBV19
J gene: TRBJ1-5
CDR3 protein: CASSIGLVSGGGQPQHF
CDR3 DNA: TGTGCCAGTAGTATAGGATTGGTGTCCGGGGGCGGACAGCCCCAGCATTTT

clone size: NA
D gene: NA
V gene: TRBV27
J gene: TRBJ1-1
CDR3 protein: CASSTTGNTEAFF
CDR3 DNA: TGTGCCAGCAGCACCACAGGGAACACTGAAGCTTTCTTT

clone size: NA
D gene: NA
V gene: TRBV12-3/TRBV12-4
J gene: TRBJ1-5
CDR3 protein: CASSLSGQPQHF
CDR3 DNA: TGTGCCAGCAGTTTGTCGGGACAGCCCCAGCATTTT

clone size: once
D gene: NA
V gene: TRBV6-5
J gene: TRBJ1-1
CDR3 protein: CASSNINEIYEAFF
CDR3 DNA: TGTGCCAGCAGTAACATCAACGAAATCTATGAAGCTTTCTTT

clone size: NA
D gene: NA
V gene: TRBV12-3/TRBV12-4
J gene: TRBJ1-2
CDR3 protein: CASSFFRVSGYTF
CDR3 DNA: TGTGCCAGCAGTTTTTTCAGGGTTTCTGGCTACACCTTC